This T cell receptor beta chain originates from a study of blood T cell repertoires in COVID-19. Across the whole study: Researchers got acute and convalescent COVID-19 samples from the United States, Italy and Spain. PBMCs, B-cell-depleted T cells, or T cells provided the cDNA or gDNA that made up the material.

Germline CDR1 and CDR2: SGHDT and YYEEEE. This CDR3 has 17 residues. Unmatched junction bases numbered 7, after V lost 4 bases and J lost 1 base. Per the original methods: Amplified reference gene primers provided the basis for estimating nucleated cell counts. Generated by immunoSEQ multiplex PCR, the TCRdb table keeps only in-frame clones and is missing some. The V and J calls and clone size come from that table; D and trimming were worked out from the DNA. The table records more than 35,000 clones, around 80% of them present only once. The source of this sequence is a man aged 70-80 years with acute or convalescent COVID-19. V and J are TRBV5-6 and TRBJ2-7, with 14 bases matching TRBD2. The specimen sequenced was peripheral blood. CDR3 in amino acids: CASSPETSGRGSYEQYF. CDR3 sequence (DNA): TGTGCCAGCAGCCCTGAGACTAGCGGGAGGGGATCCTACGAGCAGTACTTC.